This T cell receptor beta chain was profiled in a study of identical twins. The study's findings and limits: It was cross-sectional statistical analysis, not following the same donors, that the conclusions relied on.

Note on this clonotype: What it binds is unknown.

TCRdb called the 5' RACE reads again in MiXCR, with one record for every CDR3 protein. The sample records 600,000 to 800,000 distinct CDR3 sequences, approximately 22% being singletons. Per the germline V gene, CDR1 is SGHVS and CDR2 is FNYEAQ. Trimming pared 0 bases from V and 3 bases from J, leaving 8 bases between. The CDR3 is made up of 14 amino acids. This same sample was also part of a study on T cells expressing NK-cell markers.

The receptor comes from a woman in her late teens or twenties in good health. The rearrangement uses TRBV7-6 and TRBJ1-1, with D unresolved. Input material: PBMCs. CDR3 sequence: CASSLALSDTEAFF. The CDR3 coding sequence is TGTGCCAGCAGCTTAGCCCTTTCGGACACTGAAGCTTTCTTT.